The 30 T cell receptor beta chains in this list originate from one sample, sequenced in a study of shared clonotypes between healthy human individuals (dated by TCRdb to 2019 to 2021). CD8 naive samples consisted of CD45RO-negative cells that were positively selected for CCR7, yielding a CD45RA+CCR7+ population without TemRA cells. Receptor libraries were prepared by the immunoSEQ multiplex PCR assay. TCRdb limited this immuneACCESS table to in-frame rearrangements with V and J called. A share of clones is missing; checked studies link under half to unresolved V genes, and the rest is unexplained. This sample has around 2.1 million clones in its table, and more than 85% of those were observed once. The ten largest clones add up to 1.7% of the sample. The sequenced sample was naive CD8+ T cells from PBMCs. The sample's cell subset or site, from its label and the paper: CD45RA+CCR7+. The receptors derive from a man aged 18 to 30 in good health. Some clones in this sample may be carry-over from other donors' samples.

The V call is TRBV5-1, the J call TRBJ2-5; no clear D gene. From germline, CDR1 is SGHRS and CDR2 YFSETQ. V lost 1 base and J 4 bases, leaving 5 bases between the germline ends. This CDR3 has 12 amino acids. The CDR3 DNA follows: TGCGCCAGCAGCTTGAAACGAGAGACCCAGTACTTC. Translation gives CASSLKRETQYF.

The CDR3, as DNA: TGTGCCAGCAGCTCAACGACGGCGGGGTTCTATGGCTACACCTTC. This codes for CASSSTTAGFYGYTF. The chain recombines TRBV7-9 with TRBJ1-2; D is undetermined. The V and J ends lost 4 bases and 4 bases respectively, with 16 bases between them. Germline lookup yields CDR1 SEHNR and CDR2 FQNEAQ (reference sequence). The CDR3 length is 15 residues.

V usage is TRBV27 and J usage is TRBJ2-5; D gene ambiguous. Germline lookup yields CDR1 MNHEY and CDR2 SMNVEV (reference sequence). The CDR3 spans 12 residues. V lost 9 bases, J lost 5 bases, and 13 bases lay in between. The CDR3 is CASGVGRETQYF. The CDR3 DNA is TGTGCCAGTGGCGTGGGTCGGGAGACCCAGTACTTC.

This clone was detected only a few times. V is TRBV12-5 and J is TRBJ1-1; D may be TRBD1 (6 bases). The CDR3 is 16 amino acids. Trimming took 3 bases from V and 4 from J, leaving 18 bases between them. CDR1 and CDR2 (germline): LGHNT, FRNRAP. CDR3 protein: CASGFSNPTGRTEAFF. The CDR3 DNA sequence: TGTGCTAGTGGTTTCTCTAATCCAACAGGGCGCACTGAAGCTTTCTTT. Full variable domain (rest looked up from reference TRBV12-5 and TRBJ1-1): DARVTQTPRHKVTEMGQEVTMRCQPILGHNTVFWYRQTMMQGLELLAYFRNRAPLDDSGMPKDRFSAEMPDATLATLKIQPSEPRDSAVYFCASGFSNPTGRTEAFFGQGTRLTVV.

The chain links TRBV18 to TRBJ2-1, with 10 bases fitting TRBD2. The CDR3 runs to 15 residues. In germline, CDR1 is KGHSH, CDR2 LQKENI. The V segment lost 1 base and the J segment 7 bases; nucleotides outside the gene matches: 4. The CDR3 nucleotides are TGTGCCAGCTCACCACTAGCGGGAGGACGGAATGAGCAGTTCTTC. Translation gives CASSPLAGGRNEQFF.

The chain is built from TRBV6-1 and TRBJ2-5; D is possibly TRBD2 (6 bases). Germline V gene lookup returns CDR1 MNHNS and CDR2 SASEGT. Trimming took 2 bases from V and 5 from J, leaving 21 bases between them. CDR3 length: 17 residues. CDR3 loop: CASSELSGPRRRETQYF. The CDR3 nucleotides are TGTGCCAGCAGTGAATTAAGCGGGCCGAGGAGGAGGGAGACCCAGTACTTC.

In its sample, this clone was seen a few times. The chain couples TRBV7-9 to TRBJ1-1, with D maybe TRBD1 (6 bases). V was cut by 5 bases and J by 4 bases, with 11 bases left in between. This CDR3 is built from 13 residues. The germline CDR1 and CDR2 sequences are SEHNR and FQNEAQ (reference sequence). CDR3 region: CASSPGESTEAFF. CDR3 DNA sequence: TGTGCCAGCAGCCCAGGGGAGTCCACTGAAGCTTTCTTT.

This chain connects TRBV5-1 to TRBJ2-1; 10 nucleotides match TRBD2. Germline CDR1 SGHRS, CDR2 YFSETQ. V lost 6 bases, J lost 2 bases, and 5 bases stayed unmatched. CDR3 length: 15 residues. The CDR3 sequence: CASTVAGGPYNEQFF. The CDR3 DNA reads TGCGCCAGCACCGTAGCGGGAGGTCCCTACAATGAGCAGTTCTTC.

The gene calls are TRBV5-1 and TRBJ2-7; 9 bases map to TRBD1. The germline gives CDR1 SGHRS, CDR2 YFSETQ. The CDR3 runs 15 residues. The ends lost 0 bases at V and 2 bases at J; junction bases unmatched: 3. The CDR3 loop is CASSLGRDRAYEQYF. The CDR3 bases are TGCGCCAGCAGCTTGGGCCGGGACAGGGCCTACGAGCAGTACTTC.

This clone was detected once. V is TRBV9 and J is TRBJ1-2; 10 bases are a match to TRBD1. Germline values: CDR1 SGDLS, CDR2 YYNGEE. J lost 6 bases, V lost 4 bases, and 12 bases had no gene match. The CDR3 sequence is 16 residues long. In DNA form, the CDR3 reads TGTGCCAGCAGCCTCCAGACCGGGACAGGGGACGATGGCTACACCTTC. It translates to CASSLQTGTGDDGYTF.

The chain couples TRBV19 to TRBJ1-4, with D tentatively TRBD1 (5 bases). Germline CDR1 and CDR2: LNHDA and SQIVND (reference sequence). The CDR3 consists of 13 residues. V was trimmed by 3 bases and J by 8 bases, leaving 10 bases between them. CDR3 DNA: TGTGCCAGTAGTATTGGGGGACGGGAAAAACTGTTTTTT. It codes for CASSIGGREKLFF.

The V gene is TRBV7-9, the J gene TRBJ1-2; D is possibly TRBD1 (5 bases). The CDR3 spans 15 residues. Germline CDR1 reads SEHNR; CDR2 reads FQNEAQ (reference sequence). Trimming took off 5 bases at V and 3 bases at J, with 16 bases between the two ends. The CDR3 region is CASSRTRELHYGYTF. DNA for the CDR3: TGTGCCAGCAGCCGAACCAGGGAACTGCACTATGGCTACACCTTC.

This clone was recorded only once. Other DNA sequences within the sample encode an identical CDR3. V gene TRBV6-1 combines with J gene TRBJ1-1; no firm D call. CDR1 and CDR2 (germline): MNHNS, SASEGT. The CDR3 spans 14 residues. V was shortened by 3 bases and J by 4 bases, with 12 bases between the two germline ends. The chain's CDR3 is CASSDRGLGTEAFF. The DNA for the CDR3 is TGTGCCAGCAGTGACCGTGGGCTTGGCACTGAAGCTTTCTTT.

The chain links TRBV6-5 to TRBJ1-6; D is uncertain. The CDR3 extends over 13 amino acids. CDR1 MNHEY and CDR2 SVGAGI come from the germline V gene. V lost 0 bases and J lost 9, with 6 bases in between. CDR3 DNA sequence: TGTGCCAGCAGTTACTCGAACCCTTCACCCCTCCACTTT. Its protein is CASSYSNPSPLHF.

This clone has just a few counts. V gene TRBV7-9 combines with J gene TRBJ2-2; either TRBD1 or TRBD2 may fit D (5 bases each). CDR1 is SEHNR, CDR2 FQNEAQ, per germline (reference sequence). V was clipped by 4 bases and J by 4 bases, with 7 bases between them. This CDR3 region has 13 residues. CDR3 loop: CASSSGTTGELFF. The CDR3 region has the DNA TGTGCCAGCAGCTCAGGGACCACCGGGGAGCTGTTTTTT.

The V call is TRBV29-1, the J call TRBJ2-6; D remains ambiguous. CDR1 is SQVTM, CDR2 ANQGSEA, per germline. CDR3 length equals 13 residues. V shed 4 bases and J shed 0 bases, with 4 bases lying between them. DNA of the CDR3: TGCAGCGTTGCCGTCTCTGGGGCCAACGTCCTGACTTTC. It encodes CSVAVSGANVLTF. The whole variable domain, remainder taken from reference TRBV29-1 and TRBJ2-6, is SAVISQKPSRDICQRGTSLTIQCQVDSQVTMMFWYRQQPGQSLTLIATANQGSEATYESGFVIDKFPISRPNLTFSTLTVSNMSPEDSSIYLCSVAVSGANVLTFGAGSRLTVL.

The chain joins TRBV19 to TRBJ2-7, with D hard to call. Trimming pared 4 bases from V and 3 bases from J, leaving 13 bases between. The CDR3 runs to 14 residues. Looked up from germline, CDR1 is LNHDA and CDR2 is SQIVND (reference sequence). CDR3 sequence: CASSTSPSYYEQYF. The CDR3 DNA follows: TGTGCCAGTAGTACCTCGCCATCCTACTACGAGCAGTACTTC.

This chain joins TRBV28 and TRBJ1-1; maybe TRBD1 (6 bases). Trimming took 6 bases from V and 4 from J, leaving 12 bases between them. This CDR3 is built from 13 residues. Germline V gene lookup returns CDR1 MDHEN and CDR2 SYDVKM. In nucleotides, the CDR3 is TGTGCCAGCAGACTAGGGGGGGGCACTGAAGCTTTCTTT. It translates to CASRLGGGTEAFF.

The V gene is TRBV5-1, the J gene TRBJ1-2; no reliable D call. Germline assignment: CDR1 SGHRS and CDR2 YFSETQ. Trimming stripped 1 base from V and 6 bases from J, with 13 bases between. CDR3 length: 14 residues. The CDR3 region is CASSLWVIENGYTF. CDR3 nucleotide sequence: TGCGCCAGCAGCTTGTGGGTAATTGAGAATGGCTACACCTTC. The complete variable domain, with remaining parts taken from reference TRBV5-1 and TRBJ1-2, reads KAGVTQTPRYLIKTRGQQVTLSCSPISGHRSVSWYQQTPGQGLQFLFEYFSETQRNKGNFPGRFSGRQFSNSRSEMNVSTLELGDSALYLCASSLWVIENGYTFGSGTRLTVV.

The chain has TRBV10-2 and TRBJ2-1; 8 nucleotides agree with TRBD2. CDR1 WSHSY and CDR2 SAAADI come from the germline V gene. Trimming at V came to 4 bases and at J to 3 bases, leaving 5 bases not matched to a gene. This CDR3 has 15 amino acids. CDR3 region: CASSATSGHYNEQFF. The CDR3 DNA follows: TGCGCCAGCAGTGCTACTAGCGGACACTACAATGAGCAGTTCTTC.

The chain combines TRBV11-2 with TRBJ2-3; weak D call: TRBD1 (6 bases). Trimming cost V 6 bases and J 5 bases, with 18 bases left between them. CDR1 is SGHAT, CDR2 FQNNGV, per germline. This CDR3 has 15 amino acids. The CDR3 reads CASRNPRGEGDTQYF. CDR3 DNA sequence: TGTGCCAGCAGGAATCCCAGGGGCGAGGGAGATACGCAGTATTTT. Based on the CDR3 plus reference TRBV11-2 and TRBJ2-3, the full variable domain is EAGVAQSPRYKIIEKRQSVAFWCNPISGHATLYWYQQILGQGPKLLIQFQNNGVVDDSQLPKDRFSAERLKGVDSTLKIQPAKLEDSAVYLCASRNPRGEGDTQYFGPGTRLTVL.

The J gene is TRBJ1-1, the V gene TRBV28; possible D gene TRBD1, 6 bases. Trimming shortened V by 3 bases and J by 1 base, and 12 bases separated the two germline ends. CDR1 is MDHEN and CDR2 is SYDVKM in the germline V gene. The CDR3 has 15 amino acids. The CDR3 here is CASSFADRPNTEAFF. The DNA for the CDR3 is TGTGCCAGCAGTTTTGCGGACAGACCGAACACTGAAGCTTTCTTT.

As regards this clone: This specimen includes other DNA sequences encoding the same CDR3. V usage is TRBV9 and J usage is TRBJ2-1; 8 bases line up with TRBD2. This CDR3 has 14 amino acids. After removal of 0 bases from V and 6 bases from J, the junction contained 2 bases not matched to a gene. Germline CDR1 and CDR2: SGDLS and YYNGEE. The CDR3 coding sequence is TGTGCCAGCAGCGTAGCGGGGGGGGCCAATGAGCAGTTCTTC. Amino acids: CASSVAGGANEQFF.

The CDR3 DNA reads as TGTGCCAGCAGAGAAGGGGGCGGTGAGACCCAGTACTTC. This sequence encodes CASREGGGETQYF. The V call is TRBV28, the J call TRBJ2-5, with 7 bases that match TRBD1. Germline V lookup: CDR1 MDHEN, CDR2 SYDVKM. The trim removed 6 bases at V and 5 bases at J, leaving 6 bases unmatched. The CDR3 loop spans 13 amino acids.

The rearrangement uses TRBV5-1 and TRBJ2-1, with 10 bases fitting TRBD2. The CDR3 contains 15 residues. Germline V gives CDR1 SGHRS, CDR2 YFSETQ. Germline trimming cut 2 bases from V and 7 bases from J; bases unmatched to any gene: 6. CDR3: CASSLAGGVKNEQFF. CDR3 sequence (DNA): TGCGCCAGCAGCTTAGCGGGAGGGGTAAAAAATGAGCAGTTCTTC. Drawing the rest from reference TRBV5-1 and TRBJ2-1, the complete variable domain is KAGVTQTPRYLIKTRGQQVTLSCSPISGHRSVSWYQQTPGQGLQFLFEYFSETQRNKGNFPGRFSGRQFSNSRSEMNVSTLELGDSALYLCASSLAGGVKNEQFFGPGTRLTVL.

V usage is TRBV21-1 and J usage is TRBJ1-2; TRBD1, the D gene given by the table, was not confirmed from the DNA. TRBV21-1 constitutes a pseudogene. The CDR3 consists of 17 residues. The CDR3 DNA reads TGTGCCAGCAGCCGGGACAGGATAAGGTGGTTCGGAAGGGGCTACACCTTC. This sequence encodes CASSRDRIRWFGRGYTF.

This clone occurred once. The chain employs TRBV7-9 and TRBJ2-5; D may be TRBD1 or TRBD2 (5 bases each). Germline V CDR1 and CDR2: SEHNR, FQNEAQ (reference sequence). The CDR3 is made up of 12 amino acids. Trimming shortened V by 7 bases and J by 4 bases, and 10 bases separated the two germline ends. The CDR3 DNA reads as TGTGCCAGCAATGGGGCGGGAGAGACCCAGTACTTC. Translating it yields CASNGAGETQYF.

V gene TRBV19 combines with J gene TRBJ2-4; TRBD1 is a possible D gene (6 bases). Germline V lookup: CDR1 LNHDA, CDR2 SQIVND (reference sequence). V was pared by 3 bases and J by 10 bases, with 19 bases between. The CDR3 contains 15 residues. CDR3 region: CASSIPDRTDRIQYF. The CDR3 bases are TGTGCCAGTAGTATTCCTGACAGGACGGATCGAATTCAGTACTTC.

The CDR3 region has the DNA TGTGCCAGCAGGGCCCGTGCGGGGCACTACGAGCAGTACTTC. Translated: CASRARAGHYEQYF. V gene TRBV6-1 combines with J gene TRBJ2-7, with D tentatively TRBD2 (6 bases). The germline V gene encodes CDR1 MNHNS and CDR2 SASEGT. The V gene lost 6 bases and the J gene lost 3 bases, with 15 bases spanning the gap. This CDR3 contains 14 residues.

The gene calls are TRBV9 and TRBJ1-1, with D possibly matching TRBD1 (5 bases). The V and J ends lost 2 bases and 1 base respectively, with 15 bases between them. The CDR3 loop spans 16 amino acids. CDR1 and CDR2 (germline): SGDLS, YYNGEE. CDR3 in amino acids: CASSVNVRGANTEAFF. DNA of the CDR3: TGTGCCAGCAGCGTTAATGTTAGAGGGGCGAACACTGAAGCTTTCTTT.